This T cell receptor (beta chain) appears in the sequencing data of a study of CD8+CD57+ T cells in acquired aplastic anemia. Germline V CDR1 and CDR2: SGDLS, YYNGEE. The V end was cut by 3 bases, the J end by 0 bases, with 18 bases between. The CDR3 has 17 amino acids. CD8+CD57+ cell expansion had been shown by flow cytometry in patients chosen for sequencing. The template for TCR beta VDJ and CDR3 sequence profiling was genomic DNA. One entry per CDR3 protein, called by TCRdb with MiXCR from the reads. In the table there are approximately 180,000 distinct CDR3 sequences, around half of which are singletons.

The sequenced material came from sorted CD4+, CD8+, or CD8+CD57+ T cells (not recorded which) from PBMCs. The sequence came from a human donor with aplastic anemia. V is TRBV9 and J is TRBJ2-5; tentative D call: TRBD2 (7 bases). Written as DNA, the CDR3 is TGTGCCAGCAGCGCCCCAAGCAGCGGGGACAACCAAGAGACCCAGTACTTC. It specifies CASSAPSSGDNQETQYF. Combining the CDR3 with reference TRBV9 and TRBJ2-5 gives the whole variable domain DSGVTQTPKHLITATGQRVTLRCSPRSGDLSVYWYQQSLDQGLQFLIQYYNGEERAKGNILERFSAQQFPDLHSELNLSSLELGDSALYFCASSAPSSGDNQETQYFGPGTRLLVL.